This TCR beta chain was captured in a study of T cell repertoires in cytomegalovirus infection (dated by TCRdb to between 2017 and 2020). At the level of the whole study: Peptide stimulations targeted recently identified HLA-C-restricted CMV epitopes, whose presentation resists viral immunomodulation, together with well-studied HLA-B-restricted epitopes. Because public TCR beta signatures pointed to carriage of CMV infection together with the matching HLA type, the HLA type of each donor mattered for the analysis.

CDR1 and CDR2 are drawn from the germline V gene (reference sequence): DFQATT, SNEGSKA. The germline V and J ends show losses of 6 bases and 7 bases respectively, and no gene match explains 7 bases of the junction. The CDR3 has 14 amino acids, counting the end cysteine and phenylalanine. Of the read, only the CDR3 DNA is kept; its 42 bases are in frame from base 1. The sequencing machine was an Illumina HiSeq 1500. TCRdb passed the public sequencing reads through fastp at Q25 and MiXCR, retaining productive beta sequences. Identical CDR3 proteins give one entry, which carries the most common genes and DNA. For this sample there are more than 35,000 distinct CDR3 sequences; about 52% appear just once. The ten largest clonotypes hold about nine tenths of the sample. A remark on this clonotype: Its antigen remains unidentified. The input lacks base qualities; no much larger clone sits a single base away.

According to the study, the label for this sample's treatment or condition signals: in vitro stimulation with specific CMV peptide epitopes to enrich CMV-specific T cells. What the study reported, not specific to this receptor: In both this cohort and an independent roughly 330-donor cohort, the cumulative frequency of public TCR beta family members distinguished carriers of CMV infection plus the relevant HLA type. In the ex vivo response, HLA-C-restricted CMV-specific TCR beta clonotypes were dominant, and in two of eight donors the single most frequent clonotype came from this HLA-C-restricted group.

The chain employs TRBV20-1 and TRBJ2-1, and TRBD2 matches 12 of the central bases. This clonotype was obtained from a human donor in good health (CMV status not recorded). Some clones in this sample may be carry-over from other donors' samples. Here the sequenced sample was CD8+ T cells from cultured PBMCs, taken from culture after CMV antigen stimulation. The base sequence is TGCAGTGCCGCTAGCGGGGGGGCAGTAAATGAGCAGTTCTTC. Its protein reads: CSAASGGAVNEQFF.